There are a few counts of the clone carrying this T cell receptor (beta chain). What it binds is not known. The CDR3 loop spans 15 amino acids. Trimming stripped 0 bases from V and 4 bases from J, with 15 bases between. Germline V gene sequence: CDR1 SQVTM, CDR2 ANQGSEA. This entry comes from a study of T cell repertoires in cytomegalovirus infection. Study in general: Alongside well-studied HLA-B-restricted CMV epitopes, recently identified HLA-C-restricted CMV epitopes were also used.

Via MiXCR, TCRdb re-called the reads, giving one row per CDR3 protein. The sample shows about 770,000 distinct CDR3 sequences, under 35% of them seen only once. This TCR was sampled from a human donor in good health (CMV status not recorded). Some clones in this sample may be carry-over from other donors' samples. The starting material was cultured CD8+ T cells from PBMCs, obtained from culture after CMV antigen stimulation. J is TRBJ1-2 and V is TRBV29-1; TRBD1 might be the D (6 bases). This CDR3 is CSVEDLDRTVYGYTF. The CDR3 DNA reads TGCAGCGTTGAAGATCTGGACAGAACCGTCTATGGCTACACCTTC.